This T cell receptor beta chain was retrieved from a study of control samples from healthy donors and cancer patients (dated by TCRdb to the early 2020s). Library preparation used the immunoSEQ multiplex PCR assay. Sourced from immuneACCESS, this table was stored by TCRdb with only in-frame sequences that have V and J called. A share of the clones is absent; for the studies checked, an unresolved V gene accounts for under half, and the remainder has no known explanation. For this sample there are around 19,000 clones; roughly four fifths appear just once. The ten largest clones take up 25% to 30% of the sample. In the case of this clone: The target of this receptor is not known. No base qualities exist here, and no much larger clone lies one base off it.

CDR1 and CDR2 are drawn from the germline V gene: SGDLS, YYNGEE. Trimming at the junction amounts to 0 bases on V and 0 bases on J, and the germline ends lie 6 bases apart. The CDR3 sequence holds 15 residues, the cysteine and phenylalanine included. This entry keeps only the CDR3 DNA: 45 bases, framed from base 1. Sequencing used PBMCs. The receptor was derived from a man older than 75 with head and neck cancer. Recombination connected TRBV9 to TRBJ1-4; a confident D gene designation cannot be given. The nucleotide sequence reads TGTGCCAGCAGCGTAGAACCCGCAACTAATGAAAAACTGTTTTTT. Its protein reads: CASSVEPATNEKLFF.